This TCR beta chain was obtained from a study of radiation and T cells in renal cell carcinoma. Study information: Nephrectomy followed 15 Gy stereotactic body radiation by 4 weeks.

V shed 2 bases and J shed 2 bases, with 1 base lying between them. This CDR3 contains 13 residues. Germline V lookup: CDR1 SEHNR, CDR2 FQNEAQ (reference sequence). Broader study findings: Baseline intratumoral clonotype presence is unknown without pretreatment biopsies. In blood, top tumor clones expanded by 2 weeks, shrinking by 4.

Regarding this clone: The target antigen is unknown.

Generated by immunoSEQ multiplex PCR, the TCRdb table keeps only in-frame clones and is missing some. Altogether 90,000 to 100,000 clones are present, around nine tenths being singletons, with the ten largest covering approximately 7.9%. Regarding time point: baseline pretreatment blood. The treatment: 15 Gy SBRT to primary tumor, nephrectomy 4 weeks later. The genes are TRBV7-9 and TRBJ2-6; D gene ambiguous. The TCR comes from a man between 50 and 59 years old with renal cell carcinoma. This material consisted of blood, taken from a patient whose treatment included radiotherapy and nephrectomy. The CDR3 DNA sequence: TGTGCCAGCAGCTTAACTGGGGCCAACGTCCTGACTTTC. It translates to CASSLTGANVLTF.